This TCR beta chain is drawn from a study of T cell repertoires in cytomegalovirus infection. Findings and caveats of the study: HLA-C-restricted CMV-specific TCR beta clonotypes were dominant in the ex vivo response.

TCRdb reprocessed the reads with MiXCR, giving one entry per CDR3 protein. The data contain more than 35,000 distinct CDR3 sequences, about 50% of them seen just once; the ten biggest clones take up 90%. This clonotype has at least ten counts. What it recognizes is unknown. CDR1 and CDR2 from the germline V gene are ENHRY and SYGVKD. Trimming removed 4 bases from V and 8 bases from J, with 18 bases in between. The CDR3 extends over 15 amino acids. The sample here was CD8+ T cells from cultured PBMCs, taken from culture after CMV antigen stimulation. This receptor was obtained from a human donor in good health (CMV status not recorded). Some clones in this sample may be carry-over from other donors' samples. The chain uses TRBV10-3 and TRBJ2-1, with unresolved D. CDR3 residues: CAISGFGQVTDEQFF. The CDR3 nucleotides are TGTGCCATCAGTGGTTTCGGCCAAGTGACCGATGAGCAGTTCTTC.